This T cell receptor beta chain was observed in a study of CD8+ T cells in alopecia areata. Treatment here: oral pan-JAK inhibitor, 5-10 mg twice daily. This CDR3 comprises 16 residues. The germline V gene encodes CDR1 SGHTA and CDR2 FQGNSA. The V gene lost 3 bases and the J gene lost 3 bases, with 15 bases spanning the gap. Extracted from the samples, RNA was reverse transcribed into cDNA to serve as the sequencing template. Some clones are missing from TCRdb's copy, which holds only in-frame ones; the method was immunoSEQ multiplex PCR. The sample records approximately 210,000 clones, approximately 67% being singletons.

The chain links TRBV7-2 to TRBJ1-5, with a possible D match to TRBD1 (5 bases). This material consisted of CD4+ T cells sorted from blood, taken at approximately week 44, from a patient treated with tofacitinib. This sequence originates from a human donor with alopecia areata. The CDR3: CASSFGMTASNQPQHF. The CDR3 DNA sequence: TGTGCCAGCAGCTTTGGGATGACAGCTTCCAATCAGCCCCAGCATTTT.